This section outlines one T cell receptor beta chain sequence together with its context. The data are from a study of shared clonotypes between healthy human individuals. The CDR3 loop spans 14 amino acids. CDR1 is SGHTA and CDR2 is FQGNSA in the germline V gene. Trimming at V came to 8 bases and at J to 0 bases, leaving 7 bases not matched to a gene. Profiling relied on immunoSEQ multiplex PCR, and the TCRdb table lists in-frame clones only, not all of them. Here the sample spans about 520,000 clones, approximately 95% being singletons. Sequencing was performed on naive CD4+ T cells sorted from blood. Subset here: CD45RA+ positively selected. The sequence came from a woman in her 30s in good health. The chain couples TRBV7-2 to TRBJ2-7; TRBD1 agrees at 7 bases. Here the CDR3 DNA reads TGTGCCAGCGACAGGGTCACCGGCTCCTACGAGCAGTACTTC. It encodes CASDRVTGSYEQYF.